This T cell receptor (beta chain) was identified in a study of early T cells in non-severe SARS-CoV-2 infection (dated by TCRdb to about 2021). Describing the broader study: Because TCR sequencing was done on bulk RNA from unsorted whole blood, the alpha and beta chains could not be paired. The full study reports these points: VDJdb matching was skewed toward anti-spike CD8 responses, so virus-specific expansions were likely underestimated and private and CD4 specificities were missed.

From the cysteine up to the phenylalanine, the CDR3 has a length of 16 residues. The sequence is cut down to CDR3 DNA, 48 bases in frame from base 1. Sequences MNHEY (CDR1) and SMNVEV (CDR2) are obtained from the germline V gene (reference sequence). After removal of 2 bases from V and 1 base from J, the junction retains 3 bases not matched to a gene. A case-control design nested within a healthcare worker cohort in London, UK, was used, with weekly nasopharyngeal swab PCR tests and blood sampling performed. Healthcare workers were enrolled in the week of the UK lockdown, from 23 to 31 March 2020, and were followed every week for up to roughly 15 weeks. The library came from 5' RACE. The sequencer was a NextSeq 500. In the TCR library protocol, unique molecular identifiers were attached to individual cDNA molecules to correct for PCR bias and sequencing error. TCR alpha and beta chains were both sequenced, and the abundances of alpha and beta sequences in each sample were closely correlated with each other. Processing in the source paper ran as follows. Decombinator V4 was used to annotate the V gene, J gene and CDR3 of the TCR sequences. TCRs were defined as expanded if a significant change between any two time points was detected under a Poisson model with p below 0.0001. TCR abundances were normalised to the total number of TCRs sequenced per sample and expressed as counts per million. MAIT TCRs were defined by TRAV1-2 paired with TRAJ12, TRAJ20 or TRAJ33, and iNKT TCRs by TRAV10 paired with TRAJ18. VDJdb, accessed 1 November 2021, was searched for CMV, EBV and SARS-CoV-2 annotated TCRs, excluding TCRs annotated for multiple antigens. TCRdb's own reprocessing of the public reads used fastp at Q25 and MiXCR and kept productive beta chains. Every CDR3 protein is listed once, alongside the most common genes and DNA of its rows. TCRdb, not the authors, supplied the V and J calls. Present in this sample are under 70,000 distinct CDR3 sequences, approximately 13% of which were seen just once. About 9.3% of the sample is taken by the ten largest.

To note about this clonotype: Its antigen remains undetermined. Base qualities are not at hand, and no much larger clone is one base apart.

The input for sequencing was whole blood, taken at baseline. The TCR sequence derives from an adult who was a healthcare worker with PCR-confirmed SARS-CoV-2 infection or an uninfected control (not recorded which). In this chain, TRBV27 is recombined with TRBJ2-1, with TRBD2 identical over 9 junction bases. The DNA is TGTGCCAGCAGTTTAATGACTAGCGGTTCCTACAATGAGCAGTTCTTC. Its protein product is CASSLMTSGSYNEQFF.